The 15 T cell receptor beta chains below come from one sample, sequenced in a study of T cells in Graves' hyperthyroidism and ophthalmopathy. TCR beta CDR3 regions were amplified from RNA. The TCR CDR3 first-round RT-PCR relied on the HTBI primer set. One entry per CDR3 protein, called by TCRdb with MiXCR from the multiplex PCR reads. The sample consists of approximately 560,000 distinct CDR3 sequences, just over 45% of them appearing once. Sequenced sample: peripheral blood or thyroid tissue (not recorded which). All receptors derive from a woman younger than 30 with Graves' hyperthyroidism.

The V gene is TRBV7-3, the J gene TRBJ1-1; 9 nucleotides line up with TRBD1. The CDR3 covers 15 residues. The ends lost 0 bases at V and 6 bases at J; junction bases unmatched: 5. CDR1 and CDR2 (germline): SGHTA, FQGTGA. CDR3 protein: CASSLTGTGTAEAFF. CDR3 bases: TGTGCCAGCAGCTTAACCGGGACAGGGACTGCTGAAGCTTTCTTT.

The table lists this clonotype with a few counts. This rearrangement joins TRBV20-1 to TRBJ2-5; tentatively, D is TRBD2 (6 bases). CDR1 and CDR2 (germline): DFQATT, SNEGSKA (reference sequence). V was trimmed by 3 bases and J by 4 bases, leaving 15 bases between them. The CDR3 is 14 amino acids. The CDR3 sequence: CSASPGSGGETQYF. DNA of the CDR3: TGCAGTGCTAGTCCCGGGAGTGGGGGAGAGACCCAGTACTTC.

This clonotype was recorded once. This chain uses TRBV20-1 with TRBJ2-7; D is unresolved. Germline loops: CDR1 DFQATT, CDR2 SNEGSKA (reference sequence). The CDR3 runs 12 residues. CDR3 coding DNA: TGCAGCCAAGCTCTGGCTTCCTACGAGCAGTACTTC. It yields the protein CSQALASYEQYF.

This clonotype was recorded at least ten times. The chain recombines TRBV7-2 with TRBJ2-5; D is uncertain. This CDR3 has 15 amino acids. The V end was cut by 1 base, the J end by 2 bases, with 11 bases between. Germline CDR1 and CDR2: SGHTA and FQGNSA. As DNA, the CDR3 is TGTGCCAGCAGCTTAGGGCTCATCCATCAAGAGACCCAGTACTTC. Translated: CASSLGLIHQETQYF. Supplemented by reference TRBV7-2 and TRBJ2-5, the full variable domain reads GAGVSQSPSNKVTEKGKDVELRCDPISGHTALYWYRQSLGQGLEFLIYFQGNSAPDKSGLPSDRFSAERTGGSVSTLTIQRTQQEDSAVYLCASSLGLIHQETQYFGPGTRLLVL.

V is TRBV10-3 and J is TRBJ2-5; D might be TRBD2 (6 bases). Trimming took 11 bases from V and 2 from J, leaving 12 bases between them. This CDR3 is 12 amino acids long. Germline V gene sequence: CDR1 ENHRY, CDR2 SYGVKD. Here the CDR3 DNA reads TGTGCCCTCCCCCGGGAGCAAGAGACCCAGTACTTC. As protein: CALPREQETQYF.

Concerning this clonotype: This could be a read error, since a much larger clone is one nucleotide away. The rearrangement joins TRBV24-1 to TRBJ1-5; TRBD1 aligns across 8 bases. The DNA end favors TRBJ2-3, so the J call may be wrong. CDR3 size: 17 residues. Germline-derived CDR1 and CDR2 are KGHDR and SFDVKD. The CDR3 loop is CATSDSHDRGAIQPQYF. DNA for the CDR3: TGTGCCACCAGTGACTCCCACGACAGGGGCGCAATTCAGCCCCAGTATTTT.

The chain has TRBV7-9 and TRBJ1-6; 8 bases agree with TRBD1. CDR3 size: 15 residues. V trimming: 1 base; J trimming: 7 bases; junction bases outside the gene matches: 3. In germline, CDR1 is SEHNR, CDR2 FQNEAQ (reference sequence). The CDR3, as DNA: TGTGCCAGCAGCTTAGGTTGGACAGGGAATTCACCCCTCCACTTT. Its translation: CASSLGWTGNSPLHF.

V usage is TRBV7-2 and J usage is TRBJ2-7; D is possibly TRBD2 (5 bases). The CDR3 runs 15 residues. The germline gives CDR1 SGHTA, CDR2 FQGNSA. Trimming stripped 3 bases from V and 4 bases from J, with 16 bases between. The CDR3 loop is CASSLDVGVLYEQYF. The CDR3, as DNA: TGTGCCAGCAGCTTGGATGTGGGAGTACTTTACGAGCAGTACTTC.

This clonotype was detected a few times. The chain uses TRBV24-1 and TRBJ2-7; D is possibly TRBD1 or TRBD2 (5 bases each). The CDR3 has 12 residues. Germline-derived CDR1 and CDR2 are KGHDR and SFDVKD. V was cut by 6 bases and J by 2 bases, with 7 bases left in between. The CDR3 loop is CATSQGAYEQYF. The CDR3 region has the DNA TGTGCCACCAGTCAGGGAGCCTACGAGCAGTACTTC.

This chain connects TRBV29-1 to TRBJ2-2; possible D gene TRBD2, 5 bases. CDR3 length: 15 residues. Germline V gene data show CDR1 as SQVTM and CDR2 as ANQGSEA. Trimming took off 3 bases at V and 1 base at J, with 12 bases between the two ends. The CDR3 nucleotides read TGCAGCGTTGATGTGGGAGCCAGGAACACCGGGGAGCTGTTTTTT. It codes for CSVDVGARNTGELFF.

The J gene is TRBJ2-2, the V gene TRBV12-3 or TRBV12-4; weak D call: TRBD2 (7 bases). V gave up 2 bases and J gave up 6 bases, with 13 bases separating them. This CDR3 region has 15 residues. The CDR3 nucleotides read TGTGCCAGCAGTTTAAGGACAGCGGGGTCCGGGGAGCTGTTTTTT. The encoded protein is CASSLRTAGSGELFF.

The chain recombines TRBV20-1 with TRBJ1-3; D gene unclear. V was cut by 2 bases and J by 0 bases, with 8 bases left in between. The CDR3 consists of 14 residues. Germline-derived CDR1 and CDR2 are DFQATT and SNEGSKA (reference sequence). The CDR3 DNA reads TGCAGTGCTAGACCCAGGTTCTCTGGAAACACCATATATTTT. This codes for CSARPRFSGNTIYF.

This chain connects TRBV24-1 to TRBJ2-3; 9 nucleotides line up with TRBD2. Germline V CDR1 and CDR2: KGHDR, SFDVKD. The length of the CDR3 is 15 residues. J lost 3 bases, V lost 4 bases, and 4 bases had no gene match. The CDR3 DNA sequence: TGTGCCACCAGTGACCTAGCGGGGAGGACAGATACGCAGTATTTT. It yields the protein CATSDLAGRTDTQYF.

This clonotype was seen many times. The chain joins TRBV10-3 to TRBJ2-7; D not resolved. Germline V gene lookup returns CDR1 ENHRY and CDR2 SYGVKD. V was trimmed by 0 bases and J by 3 bases, leaving 9 bases between them. CDR3 length equals 14 residues. The CDR3 loop reads CAISESDGLYEQYF. As DNA, the CDR3 is TGTGCCATCAGTGAGTCAGACGGCCTCTACGAGCAGTACTTC.

The gene calls are TRBV20-1 and TRBJ1-2; tentatively, D is TRBD1 (5 bases). Germline lookup yields CDR1 DFQATT and CDR2 SNEGSKA (reference sequence). The V end lost 4 bases, the J end lost 7 bases, and 16 bases lay between the germline ends. CDR3 length equals 13 residues. CDR3 residues: CSATTPAGGGYTF. The DNA of the CDR3 is TGCAGTGCTACCACCCCTGCGGGGGGTGGCTACACCTTC.